This TCR beta chain appears in the sequencing data of a study of T cell changes during pregnancy in multiple sclerosis. Trimming removed 2 bases from V and 5 bases from J, with 12 bases in between. This CDR3 has 14 residues. CDR1 is MNHNS, CDR2 SASEGT, per germline. Method: immunoSEQ multiplex PCR; TCRdb's copy keeps in-frame clones and lacks some. The repertoire has about 53,000 clones, roughly 90% of them found once; the top ten carry under 3.5%. The clonotype was recovered from a female donor with multiple sclerosis, enrolled in a pregnancy study. The sample here was CD8+ T cells from peripheral blood mononuclear cells, taken before pregnancy. The rearrangement uses TRBV6-1 and TRBJ2-5; unclear D gene. This CDR3 reads CASSELGRLETQYF. The CDR3 DNA reads as TGTGCCAGCAGTGAACTCGGCAGGCTGGAGACCCAGTACTTC.